This is a list of T cell receptor beta chains from one sample in a study of OX40 agonist ivuxolimab in advanced cancers. Clones were sequenced by immunoSEQ multiplex PCR, and TCRdb holds only the in-frame ones, with some missing. The sample holds about 62,000 clones; 79% are singletons and the top ten take approximately 10%. The sequencing here drew on CD4+ or CD8+ T cells sorted from blood, taken in a trial of the OX40 agonist ivuxolimab. Receptors originate from an adult with an advanced solid tumor such as melanoma, head and neck, liver or kidney cancer. Both conserved end residues are part of each CDR3. The D gene is left open where the match is weak. The listing skips clone size in some rows; elsewhere it reads once, few, many or a size class.

d_call: NA
j_call: TRBJ2-4
v_call: TRBV5-1
clone_size: NA
cdr3_nt: TGCGCCAGCAGCTTGGCGGGGGAAGCCAAAAACATTCAGTACTTC
cdr3_aa: CASSLAGEAKNIQYF

d_call: NA
j_call: TRBJ1-3
v_call: TRBV6-6
clone_size: NA
cdr3_nt: TGTGCCTGGGGGGACACTGGAAACACCATATATTTT
cdr3_aa: CAWGDTGNTIYF

d_call: TRBD2
j_call: TRBJ2-3
v_call: TRBV19
clone_size: NA
cdr3_nt: TGTGCCAGTAGTGCCACCCGGTCGGGAGGATCCACAGATACGCAGTATTTT
cdr3_aa: CASSATRSGGSTDTQYF

d_call: TRBD1
j_call: TRBJ2-7
v_call: TRBV5-5
clone_size: NA
cdr3_nt: TGTGCCAGCAGCTTGGGACAGGGAGCTACCTACGAGCAGTACTTC
cdr3_aa: CASSLGQGATYEQYF

d_call: NA
j_call: TRBJ1-1
v_call: TRBV10-3
clone_size: NA
cdr3_nt: TGTGCCATCAGTGACGCCCCAGTGGAAGCTTTCTTT
cdr3_aa: CAISDAPVEAFF

d_call: NA
j_call: TRBJ1-2
v_call: TRBV6-5
clone_size: NA
cdr3_nt: TGTGCCAGCAGCCTTAGACAGAACTATGGCTACACCTTC
cdr3_aa: CASSLRQNYGYTF

d_call: NA
j_call: TRBJ1-5
v_call: TRBV5-5
clone_size: NA
cdr3_nt: TGTGCCAGCAGCCAATACCCAGGCGAGACATATAGCAATCAGCCCCAGCATTTT
cdr3_aa: CASSQYPGETYSNQPQHF

d_call: NA
j_call: TRBJ2-3
v_call: TRBV11-1
clone_size: NA
cdr3_nt: TGTGCCAGCAGCGAGACCCTAGCTAAAATTTCGGATACGCAGTATTTT
cdr3_aa: CASSETLAKISDTQYF

d_call: NA
j_call: TRBJ1-5
v_call: TRBV28
clone_size: NA
cdr3_nt: TGTGCCAGCAGTTCCCCCCCCGGGCAGCCCCAGCATTTT
cdr3_aa: CASSSPPGQPQHF

d_call: NA
j_call: TRBJ1-1
v_call: TRBV19
clone_size: NA
cdr3_nt: TGTGCCACCCTAGTCGGACAGAACACTGAAGCTTTCTTT
cdr3_aa: CATLVGQNTEAFF

d_call: NA
j_call: TRBJ2-2
v_call: TRBV13
clone_size: NA
cdr3_nt: TGTGCCAGCAGCCCAATGGACGGGCGGGTCACCGGGGAGCTGTTTTTT
cdr3_aa: CASSPMDGRVTGELFF

d_call: TRBD2
j_call: TRBJ2-1
v_call: TRBV9
clone_size: NA
cdr3_nt: TGTGCCAGCAGTGCTAGCGGGAGCAACTACAATGAGCAGTTCTTC
cdr3_aa: CASSASGSNYNEQFF

d_call: NA
j_call: TRBJ2-7
v_call: TRBV6-1
clone_size: NA
cdr3_nt: TGTGCCAGCAGTGAACAGGGGACTATCTACGAGCAGTACTTC
cdr3_aa: CASSEQGTIYEQYF

d_call: NA
j_call: TRBJ1-6
v_call: TRBV11-2
clone_size: few
cdr3_nt: TGTGCCAGCAGCCTCCCCGGGGGACGGTCACCCCTCCACTTT
cdr3_aa: CASSLPGGRSPLHF

d_call: NA
j_call: TRBJ2-7
v_call: TRBV10-3
clone_size: NA
cdr3_nt: TGTGCCATCAGTGTGGACGGCTACGAGCAGTACTTC
cdr3_aa: CAISVDGYEQYF

d_call: NA
j_call: TRBJ2-7
v_call: TRBV27
clone_size: NA
cdr3_nt: TGTGCCAGCGCCCCCGCATGGGCCCACGAGCAGTACTTC
cdr3_aa: CASAPAWAHEQYF

d_call: TRBD1
j_call: TRBJ2-1
v_call: TRBV9
clone_size: NA
cdr3_nt: TGTGCCAGCAGCGACACAGGGGGCAATGAGCAGTTCTTC
cdr3_aa: CASSDTGGNEQFF

d_call: NA
j_call: TRBJ1-2
v_call: TRBV7-9
clone_size: NA
cdr3_nt: TGTGCCAGCAGCTTAGTGGGTCTTGGCTCCGGAGTAGCTAACTATGGCTACACCTTC
cdr3_aa: CASSLVGLGSGVANYGYTF